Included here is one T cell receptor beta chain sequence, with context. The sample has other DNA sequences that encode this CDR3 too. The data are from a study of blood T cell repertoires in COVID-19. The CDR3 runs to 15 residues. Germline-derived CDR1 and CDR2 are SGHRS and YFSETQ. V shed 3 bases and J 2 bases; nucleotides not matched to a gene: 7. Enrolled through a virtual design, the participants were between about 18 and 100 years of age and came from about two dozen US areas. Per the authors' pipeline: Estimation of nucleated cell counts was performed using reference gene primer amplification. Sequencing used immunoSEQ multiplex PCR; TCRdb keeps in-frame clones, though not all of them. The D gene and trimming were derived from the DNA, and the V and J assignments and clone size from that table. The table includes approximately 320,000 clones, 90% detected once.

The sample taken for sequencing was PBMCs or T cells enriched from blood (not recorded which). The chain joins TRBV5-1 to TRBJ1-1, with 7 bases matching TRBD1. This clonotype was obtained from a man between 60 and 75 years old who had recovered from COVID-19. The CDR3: CASSSLTGTNTEAFF. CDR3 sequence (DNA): TGCGCCAGCAGCTCCCTGACAGGGACTAACACTGAAGCTTTCTTT.